A single sample gave rise to the 9 T cell receptor beta chains below, sequenced in a study of shared clonotypes between healthy human individuals. Repertoires were generated with immunoSEQ multiplex PCR, while TCRdb's copy carries only in-frame clones and drops some. The sample lists about a million clones, about 74% occurring once. The sequenced material came from memory CD4+ T cells sorted from blood. Subset noted: CD45RA-negative fraction. These receptors were taken from a man between 18 and 29 years old in good health.

This chain joins TRBV19 and TRBJ2-5; weak D call: TRBD1 (6 bases). V was clipped by 7 bases and J by 7 bases, with 19 bases between them. Germline CDR1 LNHDA, CDR2 SQIVND (reference sequence). The CDR3 extends over 14 amino acids. CDR3 bases: TGTGCCAGTACTAGGACAGCCGATATTTCGACCCAGTACTTC. Its protein product is CASTRTADISTQYF.

The J gene is TRBJ2-1, the V gene TRBV2; 8 bases agree with TRBD1. The CDR3 runs to 16 residues. V was pared by 6 bases and J by 0 bases, with 7 bases of the junction left unmatched. Per germline, CDR1 SNHLY and CDR2 FYNNEI. The CDR3 nucleotides are TGTGCCAGCAGGAATACAGGGGGAGCCTCCTACAATGAGCAGTTCTTC. Translation gives CASRNTGGASYNEQFF.

The J gene is TRBJ1-6, the V gene TRBV6-1; D remains ambiguous. The germline V gene has CDR1 MNHNS and CDR2 SASEGT. V lost 5 bases and J lost 12, with 17 bases in between. This CDR3 has 14 amino acids. This CDR3 reads CASSPDPGSRPLHF. CDR3 bases: TGTGCCAGCAGTCCTGACCCGGGGTCGAGACCCCTCCACTTT.

J is TRBJ2-7 and V is TRBV29-1; 7 bases map to TRBD1. Germline CDR1 SQVTM, CDR2 ANQGSEA. The V segment lost 1 base and the J segment 2 bases; nucleotides outside the gene matches: 2. This CDR3 is 13 amino acids long. Here the CDR3 reads CSVEGDRAYEQYF. The CDR3 DNA follows: TGCAGCGTTGAAGGGGACAGAGCCTACGAGCAGTACTTC.

The gene calls are TRBV28 and TRBJ1-6, with TRBD1 identical over 7 bases. The CDR3 contains 14 residues. With V trimmed by 7 bases and J by 12 bases, 12 bases remained unmatched. Germline V CDR1 and CDR2: MDHEN, SYDVKM. CDR3 sequence (DNA): TGTGCCAGCACCTTGACAGGGTTGGCACAACCCCTCCACTTT. As protein: CASTLTGLAQPLHF.

This clone was observed once. The gene calls are TRBV5-1 and TRBJ1-1; 9 bases fit TRBD1. V lost 0 bases and J lost 5; bases outside the gene matches: 11. The CDR3 has 17 amino acids. The germline CDR1 and CDR2 sequences are SGHRS and YFSETQ. CDR3 protein: CASSLGPQQGAGTEAFF. The CDR3 coding sequence is TGCGCCAGCAGCTTGGGCCCCCAACAGGGGGCCGGAACTGAAGCTTTCTTT.

This chain connects TRBV28 to TRBJ1-3; D gene uncertain. The CDR3 length is 15 residues. V shed 1 base and J shed 0 bases, with 7 bases lying between them. CDR1 MDHEN and CDR2 SYDVKM come from the germline V gene. The CDR3 bases are TGTGCCAGCAGTTTATCCATTACCTCTGGAAACACCATATATTTT. This gives the protein CASSLSITSGNTIYF.

The chain combines TRBV5-8 with TRBJ1-2, with 8 bases matching TRBD1. V lost 5 bases and J lost 7; bases outside the gene matches: 10. The CDR3 consists of 14 residues. Germline-derived CDR1 and CDR2 are SGHTS and YDEGEE. The CDR3 nucleotides read TGTGCCAGCAGTACCACCCCAGGGGGCTCTGGCTACACCTTC. This gives the protein CASSTTPGGSGYTF. Looking up the rest from reference TRBV5-8 and TRBJ1-2 gives the full variable domain: EAGVTQSPTHLIKTRGQQATLRCSPISGHTSVYWYQQALGLGLQFLLWYDEGEERNRGNFPPRFSGRQFPNYSSELNVNALELEDSALYLCASSTTPGGSGYTFGSGTRLTVV.

This clone has more than one count but fewer than ten. A read error may produce the germline difference seen at one junction end. CDR3 DNA sequence: TGTGCCAGTAGTGACGGACAGTCCTATGGCTACACCTTC. The encoded protein is CASSDGQSYGYTF. The chain is built from TRBV25-1 and TRBJ1-2, with a tentative D call TRBD1 (6 bases). The V gene's germline CDR1 is MGHDK and CDR2 SYGVNS. The CDR3 totals 13 residues.